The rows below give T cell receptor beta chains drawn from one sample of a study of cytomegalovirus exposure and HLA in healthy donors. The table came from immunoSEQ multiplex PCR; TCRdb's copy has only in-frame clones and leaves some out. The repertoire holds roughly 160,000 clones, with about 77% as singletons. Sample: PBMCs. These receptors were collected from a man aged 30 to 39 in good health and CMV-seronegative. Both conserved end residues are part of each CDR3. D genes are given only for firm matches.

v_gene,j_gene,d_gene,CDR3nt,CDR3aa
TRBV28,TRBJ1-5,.,TGTGCCAGCAGTCCCCCCTCCACGGATCAGCCCCAGCATTTT,CASSPPSTDQPQHF
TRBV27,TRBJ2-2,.,TGTGCCAGCAGTTTAGCACAAATCGGGGAGCTGTTTTTT,CASSLAQIGELFF
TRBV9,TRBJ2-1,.,TGTGCCAGCAGCCTCTACCGGGGGGCAGGTGAGCAGTTCTTC,CASSLYRGAGEQFF
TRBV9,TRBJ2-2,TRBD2,TGTGCCAGCAGCGTAGGTCAGCGGGAGGGCACCGGGGAGCTGTTTTTT,CASSVGQREGTGELFF
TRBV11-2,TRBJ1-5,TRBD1,TGTGCCAGCAGCTTAGACGACAGGGGCAATCAGCCCCAGCATTTT,CASSLDDRGNQPQHF
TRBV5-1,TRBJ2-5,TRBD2,TGCGCCAGCAGCTGGGGGACTAGCGGGGGCGGAGAGACCCAGTACTTC,CASSWGTSGGGETQYF
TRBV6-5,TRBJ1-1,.,TGTGCCAGCAGCCGCGGGGGGAACACTGAAGCTTTCTTT,CASSRGGNTEAFF
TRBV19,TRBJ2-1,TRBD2,TGTGCCAGTACCAAGCTAGCGGGGCCCTACAATGAGCAGTTCTTC,CASTKLAGPYNEQFF
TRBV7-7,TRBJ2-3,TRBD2,TGTGCTAGCAGCTCGGGGCTAGCGGGCCCGGGGGTGGATACGCAGTATTTT,CASSSGLAGPGVDTQYF
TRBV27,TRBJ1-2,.,TGTGCCAGCAGTTTCTCGGGTACAAGTGGCTACACCTTC,CASSFSGTSGYTF
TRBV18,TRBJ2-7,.,TGTGCCAGCTCACCAGACAGGTCCTACGAGCAGTACTTC,CASSPDRSYEQYF
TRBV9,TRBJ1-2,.,TGTGCCAGCAGCGTAGGCCTCGGGGGGGAACTCTATGGCTACACCTTC,CASSVGLGGELYGYTF
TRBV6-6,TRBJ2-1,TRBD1,TGTGCCAGCATTCTAAGGGGGCAGGGTGGGGGTGAGCAGTTCTTC,CASILRGQGGGEQFF
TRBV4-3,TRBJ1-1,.,TGCGCCAGCAGCCAAGGGCAGGGGTCCACTGAAGCTTTCTTT,CASSQGQGSTEAFF
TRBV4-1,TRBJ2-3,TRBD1,TGCGCCAGCAGCCAAGCCCCACAGGGGGCAGGGGATACGCAGTATTTT,CASSQAPQGAGDTQYF
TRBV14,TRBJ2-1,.,TGTGCCAGCAGCCCGTTCGGGCGGGACCCCTACAATGAGCAGTTCTTC,CASSPFGRDPYNEQFF